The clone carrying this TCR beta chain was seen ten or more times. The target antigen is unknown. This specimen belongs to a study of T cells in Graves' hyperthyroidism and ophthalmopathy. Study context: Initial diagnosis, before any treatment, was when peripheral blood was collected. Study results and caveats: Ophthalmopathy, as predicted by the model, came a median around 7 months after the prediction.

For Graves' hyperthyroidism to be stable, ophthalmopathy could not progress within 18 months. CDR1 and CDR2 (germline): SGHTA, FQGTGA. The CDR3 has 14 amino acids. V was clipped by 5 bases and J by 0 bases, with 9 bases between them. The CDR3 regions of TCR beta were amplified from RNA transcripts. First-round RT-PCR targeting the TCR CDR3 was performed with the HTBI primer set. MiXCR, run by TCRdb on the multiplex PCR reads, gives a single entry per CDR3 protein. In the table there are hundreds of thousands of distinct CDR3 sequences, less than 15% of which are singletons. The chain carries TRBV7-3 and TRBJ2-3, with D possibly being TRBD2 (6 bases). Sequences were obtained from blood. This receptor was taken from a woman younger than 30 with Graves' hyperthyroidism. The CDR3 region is CASSGGTSTDTQYF. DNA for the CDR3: TGTGCCAGCAGCGGTGGGACTAGCACAGATACGCAGTATTTT.